The 21 T cell receptor beta chains below were found in one sample sequenced in a study of cytomegalovirus exposure and HLA in healthy donors. Amplification used 60 Vbeta primers and 13 Jbeta primers. TCRdb's copy holds only in-frame clones and misses some; the assay was immunoSEQ multiplex PCR. The sample lists about 93,000 clones; around three fifths were seen once. Material: PBMCs. These receptor sequences come from a boy younger than 18 in good health and CMV-seropositive.

This rearrangement joins TRBV5-4 to TRBJ2-7; possibly TRBD1 for D (6 bases). The CDR3 runs to 15 residues. CDR1 and CDR2 from the germline V gene are SGHNT and YYREEE (reference sequence). Deletions cut 4 bases from V and 7 bases from J, with 21 bases between. CDR3 residues: CASSGGRDGQAEQYF. The CDR3 DNA is TGTGCCAGCAGCGGGGGCCGGGACGGCCAGGCGGAGCAGTACTTC.

This sequence joins TRBV5-1 and TRBJ1-2; TRBD1 matches 7 bases. This CDR3 has 13 amino acids. Germline V gene sequence: CDR1 SGHRS, CDR2 YFSETQ. With 0 bases clipped from V and 6 bases from J, the junction kept 2 bases outside the gene matches. Written as DNA, the CDR3 is TGCGCCAGCAGCTTGGAGGGACAGAATGGCTACACCTTC. The encoded protein is CASSLEGQNGYTF.

The chain has TRBV6-5 and TRBJ1-2; D is perhaps TRBD1 (5 bases). With 7 bases removed from V and 6 bases from J, the gap between germline ends came to 18 bases. Germline CDR1 reads MNHEY; CDR2 reads SVGAGI. The CDR3 spans 14 residues. The CDR3 here is CASTLGGVHHGYTF. The CDR3 region has the DNA TGTGCCAGCACCCTCGGGGGGGTTCACCATGGCTACACCTTC.

This clone has only a few counts. The chain couples TRBV19 to TRBJ1-2, with 7 bases matching TRBD1. This CDR3 has 15 residues. J lost 0 bases, V lost 6 bases, and 7 bases had no gene match. CDR1 and CDR2 (germline): LNHDA, SQIVND (reference sequence). CDR3 region: CASRKRDSTNYGYTF. The DNA for the CDR3 is TGTGCCAGTAGAAAAAGGGACAGCACTAACTATGGCTACACCTTC.

V usage is TRBV9 and J usage is TRBJ2-7, with 10 bases fitting TRBD1. The CDR3 contains 15 residues. Germline-derived CDR1 and CDR2 are SGDLS and YYNGEE. With 0 bases clipped from V and 5 bases from J, the junction kept 5 bases outside the gene matches. The CDR3 DNA is TGTGCCAGCAGCGTAGGGACAGGGGGTCCGAACGAGCAGTACTTC. This sequence encodes CASSVGTGGPNEQYF.

This CDR3 reads CAWSIAGADTGELFF. In DNA form, the CDR3 reads TGTGCCTGGAGTATTGCGGGGGCCGACACCGGGGAGCTGTTTTTT. This chain joins TRBV30 and TRBJ2-2, with D perhaps matching TRBD2 (7 bases). The CDR3 is made up of 15 amino acids. Germline lookup yields CDR1 GTSNPN and CDR2 SVGIG (reference sequence). V was trimmed by 2 bases and J by 3 bases, leaving 13 bases between them.

This sequence joins TRBV5-1 and TRBJ2-7, with TRBD2 matching 8 bases. The germline V gene has CDR1 SGHRS and CDR2 YFSETQ. J gave up 5 bases and V 5 bases, and 12 bases lay outside the gene matches. There are 15 residues in the CDR3. The CDR3 sequence: CASSHSGASRNEQYF. In DNA, the CDR3 is TGCGCCAGCAGTCATAGCGGGGCCTCTCGGAACGAGCAGTACTTC.

CDR3 region: CASSLSSGVESYEQYF. DNA for the CDR3: TGTGCCAGCAGTTTATCGAGCGGGGTTGAATCCTACGAGCAGTACTTC. The chain uses TRBV27 and TRBJ2-7; TRBD2 matches at 7 bases. V dropped 0 bases and J dropped 1; count of bases not matched to a gene: 6. This CDR3 spans 16 amino acids. Germline V gene data show CDR1 as MNHEY and CDR2 as SMNVEV (reference sequence).

The V and J genes are TRBV4-1 and TRBJ1-6, with D unresolved. This CDR3 region has 16 residues. The V end was cut by 1 base, the J end by 7 bases, with 14 bases between. Germline loops: CDR1 MGHRA, CDR2 YSYEKL. In DNA, the CDR3 is TGCGCCAGCAGCCAAGCTTTACGTTCTCAGAATTCACCCCTCCACTTT. It translates to CASSQALRSQNSPLHF.

This rearrangement joins TRBV5-1 to TRBJ2-3; perhaps TRBD2 as D (7 bases). This CDR3 comprises 14 residues. V lost 0 bases and J lost 4, with 9 bases in between. Germline V gives CDR1 SGHRS, CDR2 YFSETQ. The CDR3, as DNA: TGCGCCAGCAGCTTGGGGGGGGGCCCAGATACGCAGTATTTT. The encoded protein is CASSLGGGPDTQYF.

The chain couples TRBV29-1 to TRBJ1-2, with TRBD1 identical over 10 bases. V lost 1 base to trimming and J lost 2 bases; unmatched junction nucleotides: 4. CDR3 length: 15 amino acids. Germline V gene lookup returns CDR1 SQVTM and CDR2 ANQGSEA. CDR3 in amino acids: CSVEGQGASNYGYTF. CDR3 coding DNA: TGCAGCGTTGAAGGACAGGGGGCATCAAACTATGGCTACACCTTC.

V and J are TRBV7-9 and TRBJ1-1; a weak D match, TRBD1 (6 bases). This CDR3 has 14 amino acids. Between the trimmed V and J ends, which lost 1 base and 4 bases, there was a span of 10 bases. The germline gives CDR1 SEHNR, CDR2 FQNEAQ (reference sequence). The CDR3 loop reads CASSLVQGGTEAFF. The CDR3 DNA follows: TGTGCCAGCAGCTTAGTACAGGGCGGCACTGAAGCTTTCTTT.

V usage is TRBV28 and J usage is TRBJ1-3; no definite D call. Germline CDR1 MDHEN, CDR2 SYDVKM. CDR3 length equals 15 residues. V lost 4 bases to trimming and J lost 0 bases, with 10 bases between them. CDR3 sequence reads: CASSYRSGSGNTIYF. In DNA form, the CDR3 reads TGTGCCAGCAGTTATAGGAGCGGCTCTGGAAACACCATATATTTT. Together with reference TRBV28 and TRBJ1-3, the CDR3 gives the full variable domain: DVKVTQSSRYLVKRTGEKVFLECVQDMDHENMFWYRQDPGLGLRLIYFSYDVKMKEKGDIPEGYSVSREKKERFSLILESASTNQTSMYLCASSYRSGSGNTIYFGEGSWLTVV.

This rearrangement joins TRBV18 to TRBJ2-6; possibly TRBD1 for D (6 bases). The CDR3 runs 18 residues. Trimming took 3 bases from V and 1 from J, leaving 16 bases between them. CDR1 is KGHSH, CDR2 LQKENI, per germline. Here the CDR3 reads CASSPWGRDQSGANVLTF. The CDR3 bases are TGTGCCAGCTCACCCTGGGGGCGCGACCAATCTGGGGCCAACGTCCTGACTTTC.

The CDR3 coding sequence is TGTGCCAGCAGCTCCAGGGGAGACCCCTATAATTCACCCCTCCACTTT. This gives the protein CASSSRGDPYNSPLHF. The gene calls are TRBV7-9 and TRBJ1-6, with D perhaps TRBD1 (6 bases). Trimming left V 4 bases short and J 2 bases short, with 12 bases between. The CDR3 has 16 residues. Germline V gene data show CDR1 as SEHNR and CDR2 as FQNEAQ (reference sequence).

This clone showed up just a few times. A junction end diverges from the germline sequence, so it may reflect a read error. The chain carries TRBV30 and TRBJ1-6, with a tentative D call TRBD1 (6 bases). This CDR3 comprises 11 residues. Germline V gene sequence: CDR1 GTSNPN, CDR2 SVGIG (reference sequence). The CDR3 DNA sequence: TGTGCCTGGAGTTTAATCGACAGGCTCAACTTT. It specifies CAWSLIDRLNF.

The chain recombines TRBV5-4 with TRBJ1-1, with 8 bases matching TRBD1. J lost 10 bases, V lost 4 bases, and 15 bases had no gene match. The CDR3 is 15 residues long. The germline V gene has CDR1 SGHNT and CDR2 YYREEE (reference sequence). The CDR3, as DNA: TGTGCCAGCAGCACCGAACCTCAGGGGGCGCCTAGAGCTTTCTTT. This gives the protein CASSTEPQGAPRAFF. The full variable domain, with the rest looked up from reference TRBV5-4 and TRBJ1-1, is ETGVTQSPTHLIKTRGQQVTLRCSSQSGHNTVSWYQQALGQGPQFIFQYYREEENGRGNFPPRFSGLQFPNYSSELNVNALELDDSALYLCASSTEPQGAPRAFFGQGTRLTVV.

V and J are TRBV5-6 and TRBJ2-7; no reliable D call. CDR1 SGHDT and CDR2 YYEEEE come from the germline V gene. The CDR3 contains 14 residues. V lost 0 bases to trimming and J lost 7 bases, with 14 bases between them. The CDR3 DNA reads as TGTGCCAGCAGCTTGGTCGGCAGGTTCGAGGAGCAGTACTTC. Amino acids: CASSLVGRFEEQYF.

This chain links TRBV6-1 with TRBJ1-5; D might be TRBD1 (5 bases). Germline-derived CDR1 and CDR2 are MNHNS and SASEGT. Trimming pared 10 bases from V and 7 bases from J, leaving 14 bases between. The CDR3 spans 12 residues. The CDR3 protein is CATGGARQPQHF. As DNA, the CDR3 is TGTGCCACCGGAGGGGCGCGGCAGCCCCAGCATTTT.

This clone has a single count. The V and J genes are TRBV18 and TRBJ1-4; perhaps TRBD1 as D (6 bases). The germline gives CDR1 KGHSH, CDR2 LQKENI. CDR3 size: 15 residues. The germline V and J ends were trimmed by 4 bases and 4 bases, with 13 bases remaining between them. This CDR3 is CASSQQGAINEKLFF. CDR3 DNA: TGTGCCAGCTCACAACAGGGAGCCATTAATGAAAAACTGTTTTTT. Filled out from reference TRBV18 and TRBJ1-4, the complete variable domain reads NAGVMQNPRHLVRRRGQEARLRCSPMKGHSHVYWYRQLPEEGLKFMVYLQKENIIDESGMPKERFSAEFPKEGPSILRIQQVVRGDSAAYFCASSQQGAINEKLFFGSGTQLSVL.

The chain is built from TRBV29-1 and TRBJ1-3; D might be TRBD1 (6 bases). This CDR3 has 15 amino acids. Germline lookup yields CDR1 SQVTM and CDR2 ANQGSEA. Trimming took off 6 bases at V and 0 bases at J, with 15 bases between the two ends. The CDR3 is CSVVGDRFSGNTIYF. In DNA form, the CDR3 reads TGCAGCGTCGTTGGAGACAGGTTCTCTGGAAACACCATATATTTT. Based on the CDR3 plus reference TRBV29-1 and TRBJ1-3, the full variable domain is SAVISQKPSRDICQRGTSLTIQCQVDSQVTMMFWYRQQPGQSLTLIATANQGSEATYESGFVIDKFPISRPNLTFSTLTVSNMSPEDSSIYLCSVVGDRFSGNTIYFGEGSWLTVV.